This T cell receptor beta chain comes out of a study of blood T cell repertoires in COVID-19. As handled by the study authors: Reference gene primer amplification gave nucleated cell count estimates. Only in-frame clones appear in the TCRdb table, and some are missing; sequencing was by immunoSEQ multiplex PCR. V and J calls and clone size come straight from that table; D and trimming were deduced from the DNA. The sample yields about 180,000 clones, 86% seen once. The V segment lost 6 bases and the J segment 2 bases; nucleotides outside the gene matches: 6. This CDR3 has 14 residues. Germline V gives CDR1 MNHEY, CDR2 SMNVEV (reference sequence). This clone came up a few times.

The source is a woman younger than 45 with active or convalescent COVID-19. The chain recombines TRBV27 with TRBJ1-2; TRBD1 matches at 7 bases. Source material: peripheral blood. CDR3 loop: CASRNLDRNYGYTF. DNA for the CDR3: TGTGCCAGCAGGAACTTGGACAGGAACTATGGCTACACCTTC.